The 16 T cell receptor beta chains given below trace back to one sample, sequenced in a study of response to subunit inactivated influenza vaccine. TCRdb recomputed calls from the RT-PCR reads with MiXCR, one row per CDR3 protein. The sample contains 710,000 or so distinct CDR3 sequences, around 16% of which appear only once. The starting material was PBMCs from blood, obtained 11 to 12 days after vaccination. The receptors derive from a man in his forties or fifties who received an inactivated influenza vaccine.

This clonotype was recorded a few times. J is TRBJ2-7 and V is TRBV28; D unresolved. Germline CDR1 and CDR2: MDHEN and SYDVKM. This CDR3 has 16 residues. The V and J ends lost 3 bases and 5 bases respectively, with 20 bases between them. CDR3 DNA: TGTGCCAGCAGTTTTGTCAGTTCTCGTCGTACGGACGAGCAGTACTTC. This sequence encodes CASSFVSSRRTDEQYF. The full variable domain, its missing parts supplied by reference TRBV28 and TRBJ2-7, is DVKVTQSSRYLVKRTGEKVFLECVQDMDHENMFWYRQDPGLGLRLIYFSYDVKMKEKGDIPEGYSVSREKKERFSLILESASTNQTSMYLCASSFVSSRRTDEQYFGPGTRLTVT.

In its sample, this clonotype was seen a few times. The chain has TRBV5-1 and TRBJ1-3, with D unclear. Trimming pared 7 bases from V and 3 bases from J, leaving 11 bases between. The length of the CDR3 is 13 residues. Germline values: CDR1 SGHRS, CDR2 YFSETQ. Here the CDR3 reads CASRLGFGNTIYF. The CDR3 DNA is TGCGCCAGCCGCCTGGGTTTTGGAAACACCATATATTTT. Based on the CDR3 plus reference TRBV5-1 and TRBJ1-3, the full variable domain is KAGVTQTPRYLIKTRGQQVTLSCSPISGHRSVSWYQQTPGQGLQFLFEYFSETQRNKGNFPGRFSGRQFSNSRSEMNVSTLELGDSALYLCASRLGFGNTIYFGEGSWLTVV.

This clonotype was recorded many times. The genes are TRBV15 and TRBJ2-5, with D possibly matching TRBD1 (5 bases). V lost 3 bases to trimming and J lost 3 bases, with 5 bases between them. CDR3 size: 12 residues. Germline lookup yields CDR1 LNHNV and CDR2 YYDKDF (reference sequence). Here the CDR3 DNA reads TGTGCCACCAGCAGGACAGAAGAGACCCAGTACTTC. This codes for CATSRTEETQYF.

This chain joins TRBV4-2 and TRBJ2-5; D is unresolved. Germline CDR1 LGHNA, CDR2 YNFKEQ. Trimming removed 4 bases at V and 2 bases at J, with 17 bases between. This CDR3 region has 16 residues. This chain's CDR3 is CASSLQFGRIQETQYF. CDR3 sequence (DNA): TGTGCCAGCAGCCTCCAATTCGGGCGCATACAAGAGACCCAGTACTTC.

This clonotype was detected only a few times. This chain links TRBV10-3 with TRBJ2-7, with 9 bases fitting TRBD1. Germline V lookup: CDR1 ENHRY, CDR2 SYGVKD. The CDR3 totals 13 residues. Losses at the gene ends were 4 bases for V and 3 bases for J; bases not matched to a gene: 1. CDR3: CAISVGQGYEQYF. The CDR3, as DNA: TGTGCCATCAGTGTGGGACAGGGCTACGAGCAGTACTTC.

This clonotype was observed a few times. This chain connects TRBV20-1 to TRBJ2-1; TRBD2 aligns across 11 bases. V shed 3 bases and J 6 bases; nucleotides not matched to a gene: 4. The germline V gene encodes CDR1 DFQATT and CDR2 SNEGSKA (reference sequence). The length of the CDR3 is 14 residues. This CDR3 is CSARPGTSGNEQFF. CDR3 nucleotides: TGCAGTGCTAGGCCCGGGACTAGCGGCAATGAGCAGTTCTTC.

This clonotype occurred many times. J is TRBJ2-1 and V is TRBV7-2, with 10 bases matching TRBD2. Per germline, CDR1 SGHTA and CDR2 FQGNSA. This CDR3 contains 14 residues. V was clipped by 6 bases and J by 13 bases; unmatched bases: 12. The CDR3 loop is CASSDTPGLAIQFF. The DNA for the CDR3 is TGTGCCAGCAGTGATACACCGGGACTAGCGATACAGTTCTTC.

This clonotype was observed a handful of times. The chain employs TRBV20-1 and TRBJ2-1; D not resolved. V lost 1 base and J lost 7, with 14 bases in between. This CDR3 has 14 residues. Germline V CDR1 and CDR2: DFQATT, SNEGSKA (reference sequence). The CDR3 bases are TGCAGTGCTAGAGTGGTGGTGGGTTCGAATGAGCAGTTCTTC. It specifies CSARVVVGSNEQFF.

The chain joins TRBV29-1 to TRBJ1-1, with 10 bases matching TRBD1. Germline CDR1 reads SQVTM; CDR2 reads ANQGSEA. The V segment lost 7 bases and the J segment 4 bases; nucleotides outside the gene matches: 6. This CDR3 comprises 13 residues. The CDR3, as DNA: TGCAGCGCCCGGACAGGGGGGATCACTGAAGCTTTCTTT. It translates to CSARTGGITEAFF.

This chain connects TRBV10-3 to TRBJ2-4, with 7 bases matching TRBD1. This CDR3 is built from 17 residues. V was pared by 6 bases and J by 0 bases, with 11 bases of the junction left unmatched. CDR1 and CDR2 (germline): ENHRY, SYGVKD. The CDR3 spells CAISQELGQLAKNIQYF. The CDR3 bases are TGTGCCATCAGCCAAGAGCTGGGACAGCTAGCCAAAAACATTCAGTACTTC.

This clonotype was observed a few times. The DNA for the CDR3 is TGTGCCATCAGACCAGCGGGAGGCCGCACAGATACGCAGTATTTT. Amino acid sequence: CAIRPAGGRTDTQYF. The J gene is TRBJ2-3, the V gene TRBV10-3, with TRBD2 identical over 9 bases. This CDR3 has 15 amino acids. The J segment lost 1 base and the V segment lost 6 bases, leaving 5 bases of the junction unmatched. Per the germline V gene, CDR1 is ENHRY and CDR2 is SYGVKD.

CDR3 nucleotide sequence: TGTGCCAGTAGGGGTGGGCGGTTAGAAAACATTCAGTACTTC. Amino acids: CASRGGRLENIQYF. J is TRBJ2-4 and V is TRBV19; no reliable D call. The V and J ends lost 6 bases and 5 bases respectively, with 14 bases between them. This CDR3 comprises 14 residues. The germline V gene has CDR1 LNHDA and CDR2 SQIVND (reference sequence). Variable domain in full (rest from reference TRBV19 and TRBJ2-4): DGGITQSPKYLFRKEGQNVTLSCEQNLNHDAMYWYRQDPGQGLRLIYYSQIVNDFQKGDIAEGYSVSREKKESFPLTVTSAQKNPTAFYLCASRGGRLENIQYFGAGTRLSVL.

The chain combines TRBV6-2 or TRBV6-3 with TRBJ2-7; 7 bases map to TRBD2. The CDR3 has 14 residues. The germline gives CDR1 MNHEY, CDR2 SVGEGT. V shed 6 bases and J 4 bases; nucleotides not matched to a gene: 9. In nucleotides, the CDR3 is TGTGCCAGCAGGGTGATGTCGGGGGGATACGAGCAGTACTTC. Amino acids: CASRVMSGGYEQYF.

The chain links TRBV20-1 to TRBJ2-6, with 10 bases aligning to TRBD2. CDR1 is DFQATT and CDR2 is SNEGSKA in the germline V gene (reference sequence). CDR3 length equals 17 residues. V was pared by 5 bases and J by 0 bases, with 7 bases of the junction left unmatched. CDR3 sequence reads: CSAWEREGNSGANVLTF. CDR3 DNA sequence: TGCAGTGCTTGGGAGCGGGAGGGAAACTCTGGGGCCAACGTCCTGACTTTC.

The V gene is TRBV7-2, the J gene TRBJ2-2; TRBD2 agrees at 7 bases. CDR3 size: 15 residues. With V trimmed by 4 bases and J by 3 bases, 5 bases remained unmatched. Germline CDR1 SGHTA, CDR2 FQGNSA. CDR3 coding DNA: TGTGCCAGCAGCTCCGTACTAGCGTACACCGGGGAGCTGTTTTTT. Translation gives CASSSVLAYTGELFF.

The V call is TRBV20-1, the J call TRBJ2-6, with unresolved D. The CDR3 sequence is 14 residues long. The V gene's germline CDR1 is DFQATT and CDR2 SNEGSKA (reference sequence). Deletions cut 0 bases from V and 2 bases from J, with 5 bases between. The CDR3 here is CSARDSAGANVLTF. The CDR3 DNA reads TGCAGTGCTAGAGACAGTGCTGGGGCCAACGTCCTGACTTTC.